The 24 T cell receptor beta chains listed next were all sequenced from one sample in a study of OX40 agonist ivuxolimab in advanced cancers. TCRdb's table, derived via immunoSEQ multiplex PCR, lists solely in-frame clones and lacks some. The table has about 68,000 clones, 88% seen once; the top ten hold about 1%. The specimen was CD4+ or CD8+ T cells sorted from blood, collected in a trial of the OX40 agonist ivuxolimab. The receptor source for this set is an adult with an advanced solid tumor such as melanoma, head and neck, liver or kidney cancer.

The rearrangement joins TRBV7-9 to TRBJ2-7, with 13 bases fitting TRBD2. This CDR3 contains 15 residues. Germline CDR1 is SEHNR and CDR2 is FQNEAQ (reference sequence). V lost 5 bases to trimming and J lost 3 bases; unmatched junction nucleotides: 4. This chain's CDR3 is CASSKWTSGSYEQYF. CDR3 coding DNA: TGTGCCAGCAGCAAATGGACTAGCGGGAGCTACGAGCAGTACTTC.

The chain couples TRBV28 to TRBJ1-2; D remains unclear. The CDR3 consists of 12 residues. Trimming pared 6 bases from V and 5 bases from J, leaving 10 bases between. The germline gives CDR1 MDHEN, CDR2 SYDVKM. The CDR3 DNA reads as TGTGCCAGCAGCCAGAATTTTTATGGCTACACCTTC. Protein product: CASSQNFYGYTF.

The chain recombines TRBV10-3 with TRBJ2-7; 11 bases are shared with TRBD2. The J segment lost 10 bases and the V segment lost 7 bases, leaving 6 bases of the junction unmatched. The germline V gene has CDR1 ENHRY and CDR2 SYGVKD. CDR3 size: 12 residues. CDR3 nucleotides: TGTGCCATCACTACTAGCGGGAGTCTCCAGTACTTC. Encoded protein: CAITTSGSLQYF.

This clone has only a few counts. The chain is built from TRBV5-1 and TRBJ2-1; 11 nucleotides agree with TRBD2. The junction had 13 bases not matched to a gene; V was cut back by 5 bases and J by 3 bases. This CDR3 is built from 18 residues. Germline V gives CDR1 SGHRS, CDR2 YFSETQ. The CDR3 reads CASRLTSGSASLYNEQFF. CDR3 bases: TGCGCCAGCAGACTTACTAGCGGGAGTGCCTCCCTCTACAATGAGCAGTTCTTC.

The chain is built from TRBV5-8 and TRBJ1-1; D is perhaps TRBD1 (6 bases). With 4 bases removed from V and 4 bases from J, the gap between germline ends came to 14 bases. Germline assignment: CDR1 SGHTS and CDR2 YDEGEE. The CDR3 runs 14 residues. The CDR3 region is CASSQILGGTEAFF. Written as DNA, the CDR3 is TGTGCCAGCAGCCAAATCCTAGGGGGCACTGAAGCTTTCTTT. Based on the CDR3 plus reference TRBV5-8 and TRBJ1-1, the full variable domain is EAGVTQSPTHLIKTRGQQATLRCSPISGHTSVYWYQQALGLGLQFLLWYDEGEERNRGNFPPRFSGRQFPNYSSELNVNALELEDSALYLCASSQILGGTEAFFGQGTRLTVV.

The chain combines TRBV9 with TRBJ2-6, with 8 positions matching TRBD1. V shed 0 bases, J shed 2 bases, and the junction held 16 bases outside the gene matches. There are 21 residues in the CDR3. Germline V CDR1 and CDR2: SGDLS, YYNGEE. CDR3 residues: CASSVAGDRPVQLTGANVLTF. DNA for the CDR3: TGTGCCAGCAGCGTAGCGGGGGACAGGCCCGTTCAACTGACTGGGGCCAACGTCCTGACTTTC.

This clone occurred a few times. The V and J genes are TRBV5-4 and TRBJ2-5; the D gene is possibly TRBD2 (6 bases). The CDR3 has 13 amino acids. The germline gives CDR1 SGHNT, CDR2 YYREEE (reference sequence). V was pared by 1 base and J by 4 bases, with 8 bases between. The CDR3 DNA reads TGTGCCAGCAGCTTGATTAGCGGAGAGACCCAGTACTTC. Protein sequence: CASSLISGETQYF.

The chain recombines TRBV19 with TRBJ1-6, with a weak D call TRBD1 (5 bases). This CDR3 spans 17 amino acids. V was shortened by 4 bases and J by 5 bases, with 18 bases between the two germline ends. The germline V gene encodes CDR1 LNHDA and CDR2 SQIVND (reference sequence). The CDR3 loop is CASSKPPAGTDNSPLHF. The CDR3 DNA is TGTGCCAGTAGTAAGCCCCCAGCCGGGACCGATAATTCACCCCTCCACTTT.

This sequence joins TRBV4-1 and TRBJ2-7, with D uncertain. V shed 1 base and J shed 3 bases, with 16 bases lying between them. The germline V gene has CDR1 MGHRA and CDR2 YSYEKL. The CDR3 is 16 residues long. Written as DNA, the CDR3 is TGCGCCAGCAGCCAAGCTTCGTCAAACAACCGCTACGAGCAGTACTTC. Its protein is CASSQASSNNRYEQYF.

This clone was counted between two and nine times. The CDR3 loop is CASSEANYGYTF. The CDR3 coding sequence is TGTGCCAGCAGTGAAGCTAACTATGGCTACACCTTC. J is TRBJ1-2 and V is TRBV6-1; D unresolved. The CDR3 is 12 residues long. In germline, CDR1 is MNHNS, CDR2 SASEGT. Trimming shortened V by 0 bases and J by 1 base, and 0 bases separated the two germline ends.

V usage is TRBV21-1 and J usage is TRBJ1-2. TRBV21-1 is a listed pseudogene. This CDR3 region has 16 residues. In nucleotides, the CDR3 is TGTGCCAGCAGCAAAGTAAAGGGGGGGGGCCTCTATGGCTACACCTTC. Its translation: CASSKVKGGGLYGYTF.

The CDR3, as DNA: TGTGCCAGCAGTTTAATGGACAGGGGAGGGACTGAAGCTTTCTTT. This sequence encodes CASSLMDRGGTEAFF. V usage is TRBV28 and J usage is TRBJ1-1, with TRBD1 identical over 9 bases. This CDR3 region has 15 residues. Unmatched junction bases numbered 6, after V lost 2 bases and J lost 5 bases. Germline values: CDR1 MDHEN, CDR2 SYDVKM.

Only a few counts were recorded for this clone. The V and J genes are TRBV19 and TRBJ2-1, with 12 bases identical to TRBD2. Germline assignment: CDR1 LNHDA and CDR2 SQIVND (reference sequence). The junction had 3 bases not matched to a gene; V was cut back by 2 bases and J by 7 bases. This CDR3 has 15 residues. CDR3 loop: CASSILAGGWNEQFF. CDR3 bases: TGTGCCAGTAGTATACTAGCGGGAGGGTGGAATGAGCAGTTCTTC. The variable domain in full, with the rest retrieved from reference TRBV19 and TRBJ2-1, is DGGITQSPKYLFRKEGQNVTLSCEQNLNHDAMYWYRQDPGQGLRLIYYSQIVNDFQKGDIAEGYSVSREKKESFPLTVTSAQKNPTAFYLCASSILAGGWNEQFFGPGTRLTVL.

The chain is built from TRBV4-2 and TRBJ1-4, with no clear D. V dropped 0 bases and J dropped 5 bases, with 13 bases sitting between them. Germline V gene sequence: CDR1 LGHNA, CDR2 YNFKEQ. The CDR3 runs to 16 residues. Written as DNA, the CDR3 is TGTGCCAGCAGCCAAGATCGTCGAGGGCCGAATGAAAAACTGTTTTTT. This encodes CASSQDRRGPNEKLFF.

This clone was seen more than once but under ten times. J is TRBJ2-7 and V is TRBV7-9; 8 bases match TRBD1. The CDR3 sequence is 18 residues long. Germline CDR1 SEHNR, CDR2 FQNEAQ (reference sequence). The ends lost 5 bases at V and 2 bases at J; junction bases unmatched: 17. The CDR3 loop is CASSPGRDRQSAAYEQYF. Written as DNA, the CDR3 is TGTGCCAGCAGCCCCGGACGGGACAGGCAATCCGCCGCCTACGAGCAGTACTTC.

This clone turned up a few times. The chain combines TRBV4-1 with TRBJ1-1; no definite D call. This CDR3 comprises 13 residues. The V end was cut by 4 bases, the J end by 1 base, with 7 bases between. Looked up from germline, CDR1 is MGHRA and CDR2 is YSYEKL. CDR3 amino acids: CASSPSKNTEAFF. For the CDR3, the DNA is TGCGCCAGCAGCCCGTCGAAGAACACTGAAGCTTTCTTT.

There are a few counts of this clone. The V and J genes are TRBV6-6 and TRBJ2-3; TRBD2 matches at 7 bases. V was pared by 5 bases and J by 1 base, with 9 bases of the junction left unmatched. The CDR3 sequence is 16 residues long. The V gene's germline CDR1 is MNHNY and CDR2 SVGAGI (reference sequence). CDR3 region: CASSAILATRTDTQYF. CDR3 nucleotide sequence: TGTGCCAGCAGTGCTATACTAGCGACCCGCACAGATACGCAGTATTTT.

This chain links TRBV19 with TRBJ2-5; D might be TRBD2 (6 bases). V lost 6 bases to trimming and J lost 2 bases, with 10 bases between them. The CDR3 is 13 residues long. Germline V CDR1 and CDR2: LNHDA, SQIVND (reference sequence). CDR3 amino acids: CASSPSEQETQYF. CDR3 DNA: TGTGCCAGTAGCCCTAGCGAGCAAGAGACCCAGTACTTC.

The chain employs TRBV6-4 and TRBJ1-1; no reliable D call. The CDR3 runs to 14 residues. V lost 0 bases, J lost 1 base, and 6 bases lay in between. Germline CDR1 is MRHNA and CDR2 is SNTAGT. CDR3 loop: CASSDSNRNTEAFF. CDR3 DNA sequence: TGTGCCAGCAGTGACTCCAACAGGAACACTGAAGCTTTCTTT.

DNA of the CDR3: TGTGCCAGCAGCCAAGGACTTGCGGGGTGGACCCAGTACTTC. This encodes CASSQGLAGWTQYF. This chain connects TRBV28 to TRBJ2-5; tentatively, D is TRBD2 (6 bases). The CDR3 consists of 14 residues. Trimming took 6 bases from V and 7 from J, leaving 18 bases between them. CDR1 and CDR2 (germline): MDHEN, SYDVKM.

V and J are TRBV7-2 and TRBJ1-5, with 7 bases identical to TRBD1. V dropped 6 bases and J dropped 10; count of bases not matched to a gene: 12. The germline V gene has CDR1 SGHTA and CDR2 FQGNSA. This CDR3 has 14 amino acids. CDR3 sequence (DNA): TGTGCCAGCAGTTTCACGCCAGGGGGGGAACCCCAGCATTTT. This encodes CASSFTPGGEPQHF.

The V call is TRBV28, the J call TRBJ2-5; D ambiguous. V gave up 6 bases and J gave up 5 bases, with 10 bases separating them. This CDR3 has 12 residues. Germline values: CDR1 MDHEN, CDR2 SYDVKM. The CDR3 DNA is TGTGCCAGCAGGACCTCATTGGAGACCCAGTACTTC. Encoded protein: CASRTSLETQYF.

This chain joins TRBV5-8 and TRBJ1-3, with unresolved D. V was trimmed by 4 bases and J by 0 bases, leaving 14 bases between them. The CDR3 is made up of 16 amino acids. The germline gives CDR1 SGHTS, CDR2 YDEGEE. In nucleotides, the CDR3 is TGTGCCAGCAGCCATGTGGTACTGAGCTCTGGAAACACCATATATTTT. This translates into CASSHVVLSSGNTIYF.

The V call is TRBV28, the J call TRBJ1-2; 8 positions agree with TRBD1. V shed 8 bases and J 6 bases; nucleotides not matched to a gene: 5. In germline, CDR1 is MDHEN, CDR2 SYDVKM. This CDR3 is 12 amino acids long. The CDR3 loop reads CASLRTGNGYTF. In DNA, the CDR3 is TGTGCCAGCCTGCGGACAGGGAATGGCTACACCTTC.